These T cell receptor beta chains were read from a single sample in a study of graft-versus-host responses after intestinal transplantation. The data were produced by immunoSEQ multiplex PCR, yet TCRdb's version contains in-frame clones alone and is incomplete. Among around 96,000 clones, roughly 92% were seen once, and the ten largest hold 0.15% to 0.2%. What these receptors recognize is not known. Sequencing used unstimulated CD4+ T cells sorted from spleen or lymph node cells, obtained before intestinal transplant. All receptors derive from a human donor who received an intestinal transplant. Each CDR3 is given with its conserved first and last residue. The D gene is left open where the match is weak. Size values are once, few and many counts, or a class for expanded clones, and some rows have none.

-	TRBV5-6	TRBJ1-1	-	CASSGTTGLNTEAFF	TGTGCCAGCAGCGGGACGACAGGCCTGAACACTGAAGCTTTCTTT
-	TRBV7-9	TRBJ2-2	-	CASSALKLNTGELFF	TGTGCCAGCAGCGCCCTAAAACTTAACACCGGGGAGCTGTTTTTT
TRBD1	TRBV7-7	TRBJ2-7	-	CASSPGTVYEQYF	TGTGCCAGCAGTCCCGGGACAGTCTACGAGCAGTACTTC
TRBD2	TRBV9	TRBJ2-5	-	CASSVGPGGQETQYF	TGTGCCAGCAGCGTAGGGCCCGGGGGGCAAGAGACCCAGTACTTC
-	TRBV19	TRBJ1-6	-	CASRQGEISSYNSPLHF	TGTGCCAGTCGACAAGGGGAAATAAGCTCCTATAATTCACCCCTCCACTTT
TRBD1	TRBV18	TRBJ2-1	-	CASSPGQTANEQFF	TGTGCCAGCTCACCGGGACAGACAGCCAATGAGCAGTTCTTC
-	TRBV4-2	TRBJ2-7	-	CASSQGADYSYEQYF	TGTGCCAGCAGCCAAGGGGCAGACTACTCCTACGAGCAGTACTTC
TRBD1	TRBV28	TRBJ1-2	-	CASSPSDRAGYGYTF	TGTGCCAGCAGTCCCTCGGACAGGGCAGGCTATGGCTACACCTTC
TRBD1	TRBV5-1	TRBJ2-1	-	CASSPGGQVHLF	TGCGCCAGCAGTCCGGGTGGACAGGTCCACCTCTTC
TRBD2	TRBV7-2	TRBJ2-2	few	CASSPQAGEGGELFF	TGTGCCAGCAGTCCCCAAGCGGGGGAGGGCGGGGAGCTGTTTTTT
TRBD2	TRBV7-9	TRBJ2-3	-	CASSLGGGRDTDTQYF	TGTGCCAGCAGCTTAGGCGGGGGGCGGGACACAGATACGCAGTATTTT
TRBD1	TRBV6-5	TRBJ2-3	once	CASSPDRGTDTQYF	TGTGCCAGCTCCCCCGACAGGGGAACAGATACGCAGTATTTT
TRBD2	TRBV30	TRBJ2-7	-	CAWTPGGVYEQYF	TGTGCCTGGACCCCGGGGGGTGTCTACGAGCAGTACTTC
-	TRBV14	TRBJ1-2	-	CASSQWGVYNYGYTF	TGTGCCAGCAGCCAATGGGGGGTGTATAACTATGGCTACACCTTC
-	TRBV4-2	TRBJ2-7	-	CASSQPTGYEQYF	TGTGCCAGCAGCCAACCTACAGGGTACGAGCAGTACTTC
TRBD2	TRBV6-5	TRBJ2-1	-	CASSYLGLAGNEQFF	TGTGCCAGCAGTTACCTCGGACTAGCGGGAAATGAGCAGTTCTTC
-	TRBV7-9	TRBJ2-2	-	CASSPPGNWGTGELFF	TGTGCCAGCAGCCCCCCGGGGAATTGGGGCACCGGGGAGCTGTTTTTT
-	TRBV7-3	TRBJ2-3	-	CASKGVNTDTQYF	TGTGCCAGCAAGGGGGTTAACACAGATACGCAGTATTTT
TRBD1	TRBV29-1	TRBJ2-7	-	CSVGRGRIAYEQYF	TGCAGCGTTGGCAGGGGGCGGATAGCCTACGAGCAGTACTTC
TRBD1	TRBV7-9	TRBJ1-6	-	CASRLQGSDSPLHF	TGTGCCAGCAGACTACAGGGGAGTGATTCACCCCTCCACTTT
TRBD2	TRBV5-1	TRBJ2-3	-	CASSLAFGSGTPDTQYF	TGCGCCAGCAGCTTGGCCTTTGGGAGCGGGACCCCAGATACGCAGTATTTT
-	TRBV19	TRBJ1-2	-	CASTRAHQGRHGYTF	TGTGCCAGTACCAGAGCTCATCAGGGAAGGCATGGCTACACCTTC
TRBD1	TRBV7-8	TRBJ1-4	-	CASTSQGAGEKLFF	TGTGCCAGCACCTCCCAGGGGGCCGGAGAAAAACTGTTTTTT
-	TRBV27	TRBJ1-1	-	CASSLGGAGNTEAFF	TGTGCCAGCAGTTTAGGTGGGGCAGGAAACACTGAAGCTTTCTTT
TRBD2	TRBV4-1	TRBJ2-3	-	CASSQGPSGRADTQYF	TGCGCCAGCAGCCAAGGGCCTAGCGGGAGGGCTGATACGCAGTATTTT
TRBD2	TRBV5-1	TRBJ2-5	-	CASSLGEREGRETQYF	TGCGCCAGCAGCTTGGGGGAGCGGGAGGGCCGGGAGACCCAGTACTTC
TRBD1	TRBV7-6	TRBJ1-4	-	CASSSTGPTTNEKLFF	TGTGCCAGCAGCTCGACAGGGCCGACTACTAATGAAAAACTGTTTTTT
-	TRBV6-4	TRBJ1-1	-	CASSDSFEGDTEAFF	TGTGCCAGCAGTGACTCGTTTGAGGGTGACACTGAAGCTTTCTTT
-	TRBV28	TRBJ2-3	once	CASRGISTDTQYF	TGTGCCAGCCGGGGAATTAGCACAGATACGCAGTATTTT
-	TRBV12-5	TRBJ1-2	-	CASGLGDGYTF	TGTGCTAGTGGTTTAGGAGATGGCTACACCTTC
TRBD1	TRBV10-3	TRBJ2-7	few	CAISESVDRIGYEQYF	TGTGCCATCAGTGAGTCAGTGGACAGGATCGGGTACGAGCAGTACTTC
-	TRBV30	TRBJ1-1	once	CAWSVLRDAEAFF	TGTGCCTGGAGTGTACTAAGAGACGCCGAAGCTTTCTTT
TRBD2	TRBV19	TRBJ2-1	-	CASRPGGTSGNYNEQFF	TGTGCCAGTAGGCCCGGGGGCACTAGCGGAAATTACAATGAGCAGTTCTTC
TRBD1	TRBV4-2	TRBJ1-1	once	CASSQGQGNTEAFF	TGTGCCAGCAGCCAGGGACAGGGGAACACTGAAGCTTTCTTT
-	TRBV2	TRBJ2-7	-	CASRRGGNLPYEQYF	TGTGCCAGCAGGCGGGGCGGGAACTTGCCCTACGAGCAGTACTTC
-	TRBV30	TRBJ1-5	-	CAWSSQPGQNQPQHF	TGTGCCTGGAGTAGTCAGCCAGGACAGAATCAGCCCCAGCATTTT
TRBD1	TRBV7-9	TRBJ2-3	-	CASNRGRTDTQYF	TGTGCCAGCAACAGGGGGCGGACAGATACGCAGTATTTT
TRBD2	TRBV5-6	TRBJ2-3	-	CASSLGLAGFTDTQYF	TGTGCCAGCAGCTTAGGACTAGCGGGTTTCACAGATACGCAGTATTTT
-	TRBV18	TRBJ1-2	-	CASSPLARGTDGYTF	TGTGCCAGCTCACCTCTCGCCAGGGGAACGGATGGCTACACCTTC
-	TRBV2	TRBJ1-2	-	CASSDRAGRLVGYTF	TGTGCCAGCAGTGATCGGGCAGGGCGATTGGTAGGCTACACCTTC
TRBD1	TRBV6-1	TRBJ2-7	-	CASSWTGSSYEQYF	TGTGCCAGCAGTTGGACAGGGAGCTCCTACGAGCAGTACTTC
-	TRBV30	TRBJ1-1	-	CAWSNRARLGSEAFF	TGTGCCTGGAGTAACAGGGCGAGGTTAGGCTCTGAAGCTTTCTTT
-	TRBV28	TRBJ1-2	-	CATGIGQTNYGYTF	TGTGCCACCGGGATAGGCCAGACGAACTATGGCTACACCTTC
TRBD2	TRBV30	TRBJ2-5	-	CAWMPRLAGRETQYF	TGTGCCTGGATGCCTCGTCTAGCGGGAAGGGAGACCCAGTACTTC
-	TRBV5-1	TRBJ1-1	-	CASSLDPRTEAFF	TGCGCCAGCAGCTTGGATCCCCGCACTGAAGCTTTCTTT
TRBD1	TRBV9	TRBJ2-3	-	CASSVHGTGPLDTQYF	TGTGCCAGCAGCGTACATGGGACAGGGCCCCTAGATACGCAGTATTTT
TRBD1	TRBV7-9	TRBJ1-1	-	CASSLGKRGQGDTEAFF	TGTGCCAGCAGCTTAGGGAAGAGGGGACAGGGTGACACTGAAGCTTTCTTT
TRBD1	TRBV19	TRBJ1-4	-	CASGPRDRPEKLFF	TGTGCCAGTGGGCCCCGGGACAGGCCCGAAAAACTGTTTTTT
-	TRBV19	TRBJ2-2	once	CASRRTKANTGELFF	TGTGCCAGTAGGAGGACTAAGGCGAACACCGGGGAGCTGTTTTTT
TRBD1	TRBV10-1	TRBJ2-7	few	CASSDPGRGLNEQYF	TGCGCCAGCAGTGATCCTGGCAGGGGGCTTAACGAGCAGTACTTC
TRBD2	TRBV5-1	TRBJ2-1	-	CASSPIPSGGRDNEQFF	TGCGCCAGCAGCCCAATCCCTAGCGGAGGGAGAGACAATGAGCAGTTCTTC
-	TRBV29-1	TRBJ1-2	-	CSVSDRNNGYTF	TGCAGCGTGAGCGACAGGAACAATGGCTACACCTTC